The rows below give T cell receptor beta chains drawn from one sample of a study of blood T cell repertoires in COVID-19. Some clones are missing from TCRdb's copy, which holds only in-frame ones; the method was immunoSEQ multiplex PCR. Of 290,000 or so clones listed, approximately 89% are singletons. Sequencing was done on a sample of PBMCs or T cells enriched from blood (not recorded which). Source of these receptors: a woman aged 18-35 years who had recovered from COVID-19. CDR3s include the opening cysteine and the closing phenylalanine or tryptophan. A D gene is named only where the DNA matches it firmly. Size values are once, few and many counts, or a class for expanded clones, and some rows have none.

D gene,J gene,clone size,V gene,CDR3 DNA,CDR3 protein
NA,TRBJ1-4,NA,TRBV27,TGTGCCAGCAGCCATCACGAAAGGGGGAAACTGTTTTTT,CASSHHERGKLFF
NA,TRBJ2-3,NA,TRBV10-3,TGTGCCATCAGTGAAGTCGGAGGCACAGATACGCAGTATTTT,CAISEVGGTDTQYF
NA,TRBJ1-5,NA,TRBV30,TGTGCCTGGAGCATAGATAGCAATCAGCCCCAGCATTTT,CAWSIDSNQPQHF
NA,TRBJ2-3,NA,TRBV28,TGTGCCAGCAGTTTACATGGGCGCGCAGATACGCAGTATTTT,CASSLHGRADTQYF
NA,TRBJ1-6,NA,TRBV27,TGTGCCAGCAGTTTCTCCCCCAGGCCGAATTCACCCCTCCACTTT,CASSFSPRPNSPLHF
TRBD1,TRBJ2-4,NA,TRBV4-3,TGCGCCAGCAGCCAACCCGGGACAGGGGACATTCAGTACTTC,CASSQPGTGDIQYF
TRBD2,TRBJ2-3,once,TRBV3-1/TRBV3-2,TGTGCCAGCAGCCAAGATGTGGTAGCGGGAGGTGTAAGCACAGATACGCAGTATTTT,CASSQDVVAGGVSTDTQYF
NA,TRBJ2-7,once,TRBV12-3/TRBV12-4,TGTGCCAGCAGTTTATCTCTCCCCTACGAGCAGTACTTC,CASSLSLPYEQYF
TRBD1,TRBJ2-6,NA,TRBV27,TGTGCCAGGTTACAGGGGGCGGAGGGGGCCAACGTCCTGACTTTC,CARLQGAEGANVLTF
NA,TRBJ2-2,NA,TRBV27,TGTGCCAGCAGTTTATTCGGCCAGGGGACTATCCACACCGGGGAGCTGTTTTTT,CASSLFGQGTIHTGELFF
TRBD2,TRBJ2-7,NA,TRBV2,TGTGCCAGCAGGCTACTAGCGGGAGAGACCTACGAGCAGTACTTC,CASRLLAGETYEQYF
NA,TRBJ2-5,once,TRBV10-3,TGTGCCATCAGTGAGGTCTCGGGGACACAAGAGACCCAGTACTTC,CAISEVSGTQETQYF
NA,TRBJ2-7,NA,TRBV30,TGTGCCTGGAGTCCAGACAGGCTCTCCTACGAGCAGTACTTC,CAWSPDRLSYEQYF
NA,TRBJ1-3,NA,TRBV5-4,TGTGCCAGCAGCTTGGTCGGGGTGTCCTCTGGAAACACCATATATTTT,CASSLVGVSSGNTIYF
NA,TRBJ2-1,NA,TRBV5-5,TGTGCCAGCAGTGCGGGATTCGGCCTCAATGAGCAGTTCTTC,CASSAGFGLNEQFF
NA,TRBJ2-1,NA,TRBV29-1,TGCAGCGTTGAAGATTGGGCTTACAATGAGCAGTTCTTC,CSVEDWAYNEQFF
NA,TRBJ1-1,NA,TRBV6-5,TGTGCCAGCAGTCAGAAATACACTGAAGCTTTCTTT,CASSQKYTEAFF
NA,TRBJ1-2,NA,TRBV5-1,TGCGCCAGCAGGGCGGGCGAGAACTATGGCTACACCTTC,CASRAGENYGYTF
TRBD1,TRBJ1-2,NA,TRBV4-2,TGTGCCAGCAGCCCCAATTTGGGACAGGGGCAGACGAACTATGGCTACACCTTC,CASSPNLGQGQTNYGYTF
NA,TRBJ1-1,NA,TRBV29-1,TGCAGCGTTGAATTCCCGGGCGGGTACACTGAAGCTTTCTTT,CSVEFPGGYTEAFF
TRBD1,TRBJ1-1,NA,TRBV29-1,TGCAGCGCTCGGGACAGCCATGGGGTGAACACTGAAGCTTTCTTT,CSARDSHGVNTEAFF
TRBD1,TRBJ2-2,NA,TRBV18,TGTGCCAGCTCTACCGGGACAGATACCGGGGAGCTGTTTTTT,CASSTGTDTGELFF
TRBD2,TRBJ2-1,NA,TRBV19,TGTGCCAGTAGTATTACCTCAGGGACTAGCGGGGGGGAGAATGAGCAGTTCTTC,CASSITSGTSGGENEQFF
NA,TRBJ2-7,NA,TRBV2,TGTGCCAGCAGTGGTTTGGGCTCTGAAGCCTACGAGCAGTACTTC,CASSGLGSEAYEQYF
TRBD2,TRBJ2-7,NA,TRBV5-1,TGCGCCAGCAGCTTGGTGGCAGGACTAGCGGGGGGTAGCTCCTACGAGCAGTACTTC,CASSLVAGLAGGSSYEQYF
NA,TRBJ1-5,NA,TRBV2,TGTGCCAGCAGTGTAACCGGGAACATCAATCAGCCCCAGCATTTT,CASSVTGNINQPQHF
NA,TRBJ2-1,NA,TRBV4-1,TGCGCCAGCAGCCAACCCCGACAGGCCGCGAATGAGCAGTTCTTC,CASSQPRQAANEQFF
TRBD2,TRBJ2-1,NA,TRBV27,TGTGCCAGCAGTTTTTTGGCTAGCGGGGAACGGGAGCAGTTCTTC,CASSFLASGEREQFF
NA,TRBJ2-5,NA,TRBV27,TGTGCCAGCAGTTTATCGGTCGCTAGCCAAGAGACCCAGTACTTC,CASSLSVASQETQYF
NA,TRBJ1-6,NA,TRBV6-5,TGTGCCAGCAGTTATGCAGGGGTGGGTTCACCCCTCCACTTT,CASSYAGVGSPLHF
TRBD1,TRBJ2-2,NA,TRBV4-1,TGCGCCAGCAGCCAAGCGGACAGGGAATCCGGGGAGCTGTTTTTT,CASSQADRESGELFF
TRBD1,TRBJ1-1,NA,TRBV5-1,TGCGCCAGCGCACCGGGACAGGGAGGGGGCACTGAAGCTTTCTTT,CASAPGQGGGTEAFF
TRBD1,TRBJ1-3,NA,TRBV4-2,TGTGCCAGCAGCGCCCGGGACAGGGATAGTGGTGCTGGAAACACCATATATTTT,CASSARDRDSGAGNTIYF
NA,TRBJ2-7,NA,TRBV5-1,TGCGCCAGCAGTATTGACAGCGTCCTTCTCGAGCAGTACTTC,CASSIDSVLLEQYF
NA,TRBJ2-7,NA,TRBV27,TGTGCCAGCAGTAACGGGGGCTCCTACGAGCAGTACTTC,CASSNGGSYEQYF
NA,TRBJ2-7,NA,TRBV7-2,TGTGCCAGCAGCTTAGGGACTGGGGTAGGGGAGCAGTACTTC,CASSLGTGVGEQYF
TRBD1,TRBJ2-1,NA,TRBV9,TGTGCCAGCAGCCCTCACGGTGGGACAGGGAGCTCCTACAATGAGCAGTTCTTC,CASSPHGGTGSSYNEQFF
NA,TRBJ2-3,NA,TRBV6-6,TGTGCCAGCACCCCCGGAGGGTTGCGCACAGATACGCAGTATTTT,CASTPGGLRTDTQYF
TRBD1,TRBJ1-1,NA,TRBV7-2,TGTGCCAGCAGCTTGACAGGGGACACTGAAGCTTTCTTT,CASSLTGDTEAFF
NA,TRBJ2-7,NA,TRBV6-5,TGTGCCAGCAGTCCAGGGGCGGGCGAGCAGTACTTC,CASSPGAGEQYF